This is a list of T cell receptor beta chains from one sample in a study of spatial heterogeneity in lung cancer. From the 5' RACE reads, TCRdb called clonotypes with MiXCR, one entry per CDR3 protein. This table holds several thousand distinct CDR3 sequences, about 8% found once. Specimen: lung tumor tissue, collected at surgery. Receptor source: a male donor with early-stage non-small cell lung cancer. Both conserved end residues are part of each CDR3. D genes are given only for firm matches. Size is omitted from some rows. Given values are once, few, many or a class for expanded clones.

V gene	D gene	clone size	J gene	CDR3 protein	CDR3 DNA
TRBV10-3	TRBD2	medium-sized	TRBJ2-7	CAISLTRGDYEQYF	TGTGCCATCAGCCTCACACGGGGGGACTACGAGCAGTACTTC
TRBV20-1	-	once	TRBJ2-3	CSARSPETDTQYF	TGCAGTGCTAGATCCCCTGAGACAGATACGCAGTATTTT
TRBV9	-	medium-sized	TRBJ2-1	CASSVDNYNEQFF	TGTGCCAGCAGCGTGGACAACTACAATGAGCAGTTCTTC
TRBV7-9	TRBD2	medium-sized	TRBJ2-2	CARGGSFTGELFF	TGTGCCAGGGGCGGGAGTTTTACCGGGGAGCTGTTTTTT
TRBV7-9	-	medium-sized	TRBJ2-6	CASSQGLFSSTGANVLTF	TGTGCCAGCAGCCAGGGACTTTTCTCAAGTACTGGGGCCAACGTCCTGACTTTC
TRBV7-2	-	medium-sized	TRBJ1-2	CASSDGQSDYGYTF	TGTGCCAGCAGCGATGGACAGTCCGACTATGGCTACACCTTC
TRBV7-2	-	medium-sized	TRBJ2-5	CASSFQAGPGETQYF	TGTGCCAGCAGCTTCCAAGCGGGCCCGGGAGAGACCCAGTACTTC
TRBV12-3/TRBV12-4	-	medium-sized	TRBJ1-1	CASSLVAGLNTEAFF	TGTGCCAGCAGTTTGGTAGCAGGCCTGAACACTGAAGCTTTCTTT
TRBV3-1	TRBD2	many	TRBJ2-1	CASSQDGTSLYNEQFF	TGTGCCAGCAGCCAGGACGGGACTAGCTTATACAATGAGCAGTTCTTC
TRBV23-1	-	medium-sized	TRBJ1-6	CASSQSTRAQNSPLHF	TGCGCCAGCAGTCAATCTACCCGCGCCCAAAATTCACCCCTCCACTTT
TRBV7-2	-	-	TRBJ2-3	CASSQSGVRTDTQYF	TGTGCCAGCAGCCAAAGTGGTGTCAGGACAGATACGCAGTATTTT
TRBV18	-	many	TRBJ2-6	CASSRKGKGLSGANVLTF	TGTGCCAGCTCAAGAAAAGGGAAAGGGCTATCTGGGGCCAACGTCCTGACTTTC
TRBV6-1	TRBD2	many	TRBJ2-5	CASGLAGQETQYF	TGTGCCAGCGGACTAGCGGGACAAGAGACCCAGTACTTC
TRBV29-1	TRBD1	many	TRBJ1-2	CSTGGREYGYTF	TGCAGCACAGGGGGCAGGGAGTATGGCTACACCTTC
TRBV5-1	-	many	TRBJ2-1	CASSLGAYNEQFF	TGCGCCAGCAGCTTGGGGGCCTACAATGAGCAGTTCTTC
TRBV6-5	TRBD2	few	TRBJ2-1	CASRRGGGRSSYNEQFF	TGTGCCAGCCGAAGAGGAGGCGGGAGGAGCTCCTACAATGAGCAGTTCTTC
TRBV28	-	medium-sized	TRBJ1-5	CASSPTRGSRGNQPQHF	TGTGCCAGCAGTCCAACCCGGGGCTCGCGGGGCAATCAGCCCCAGCATTTT
TRBV24-1	-	-	TRBJ1-3	CATSDHSGNTIYF	TGTGCCACCAGTGATCACTCTGGAAACACCATATATTTT
TRBV11-2	TRBD1	-	TRBJ1-6	CASSPYLGQGAPLHF	TGTGCCAGCAGCCCTTACCTGGGACAGGGGGCACCCCTCCACTTT
TRBV6-5	TRBD1	medium-sized	TRBJ2-7	CASSYDREVIEQYF	TGTGCCAGCAGTTACGACAGGGAAGTTATCGAGCAGTACTTC
TRBV30	TRBD2	medium-sized	TRBJ2-1	CAWTTSGPEFF	TGTGCCTGGACGACTAGCGGTCCCGAGTTCTTC
TRBV5-4	TRBD1	medium-sized	TRBJ1-4	CASSTETGGYEKLFF	TGTGCCAGCAGCACCGAAACAGGGGGCTATGAAAAACTGTTTTTT
TRBV4-2	-	many	TRBJ2-3	CASSRTGTDTQYF	TGTGCCAGCAGCCGGACAGGCACAGATACGCAGTATTTT
TRBV20-1	-	many	TRBJ2-5	CSARAGLVLETQYF	TGCAGTGCTAGGGCTGGACTGGTCCTTGAGACCCAGTACTTC
TRBV29-1	TRBD2	medium-sized	TRBJ2-3	CSVGGPGLGTDTQYF	TGCAGCGTTGGGGGCCCGGGACTAGGCACAGATACGCAGTATTTT
TRBV28	-	many	TRBJ1-5	CASSIRTNSMYSNQPQHF	TGTGCCAGCAGCATCCGAACCAACAGTATGTATAGCAATCAGCCCCAGCATTTT
TRBV7-8	-	medium-sized	TRBJ2-3	CASRNAGTDTQYF	TGTGCCAGCAGGAACGCTGGCACAGATACGCAGTATTTT
TRBV7-8	-	many	TRBJ2-3	CASSLFRARDTDTQYF	TGTGCCAGCAGCTTATTCAGGGCCCGAGACACAGATACGCAGTATTTT
TRBV3-1	-	medium-sized	TRBJ2-1	CASSPLTDDEQFF	TGTGCCAGCAGCCCCTTGACGGACGATGAGCAGTTCTTC
TRBV6-2/TRBV6-3	-	medium-sized	TRBJ2-3	CASSALGVGRTDTQYF	TGTGCCAGCAGTGCTCTCGGGGTGGGCCGCACAGATACGCAGTATTTT
TRBV19	-	-	TRBJ1-5	CASSPSLHQPQHF	TGTGCCAGTAGCCCCTCTCTGCATCAGCCCCAGCATTTT
TRBV20-1	-	many	TRBJ1-1	CSARYTVNTEAFF	TGCAGTGCTAGATATACAGTGAACACTGAAGCTTTCTTT
TRBV29-1	-	medium-sized	TRBJ2-7	CSVEAGTTEQYF	TGCAGCGTTGAGGCAGGGACCACCGAGCAGTACTTC
TRBV11-2	-	few	TRBJ2-1	CASSFGSAGLGNEQFF	TGTGCCAGCAGCTTTGGGTCGGCAGGTTTGGGCAATGAGCAGTTCTTC
TRBV5-6	TRBD1	medium-sized	TRBJ1-1	CASSLQGANTEAFF	TGTGCCAGCAGCTTGCAGGGGGCGAACACTGAAGCTTTCTTT
TRBV9	-	medium-sized	TRBJ1-5	CASSVDGQQPQHF	TGTGCCAGCAGCGTAGACGGGCAACAGCCCCAGCATTTT
TRBV4-3	-	medium-sized	TRBJ2-1	CASSQDVDYNEQFF	TGCGCCAGCAGCCAAGATGTTGACTACAATGAGCAGTTCTTC
TRBV7-2	-	medium-sized	TRBJ2-1	CASSLAGDEDEQFF	TGTGCCAGCAGCTTAGCGGGAGATGAGGATGAGCAGTTCTTC
TRBV12-3/TRBV12-4	-	medium-sized	TRBJ1-1	CASRVGGYTEAFF	TGTGCCAGCAGGGTCGGGGGGTACACTGAAGCTTTCTTT
TRBV4-3	-	medium-sized	TRBJ2-3	CASSPELADTQYF	TGCGCCAGCAGCCCGGAACTCGCAGATACGCAGTATTTT
TRBV20-1	-	many	TRBJ2-5	CSAREREQTQYF	TGCAGTGCTAGAGAGAGGGAGCAGACCCAGTACTTC
TRBV28	TRBD2	many	TRBJ2-7	CASSLAGALSYEQYF	TGTGCCAGCAGTTTAGCGGGAGCCCTCTCCTACGAGCAGTACTTC
TRBV15	TRBD2	-	TRBJ2-3	CATSRGRLGTSGSNADTQYF	TGTGCCACCAGCAGAGGCCGACTAGGGACTAGCGGGAGTAATGCAGATACGCAGTATTTT
TRBV5-1	-	many	TRBJ2-7	CASSLEGRVSYEQYF	TGCGCCAGCAGCTTGGAGGGACGAGTATCCTACGAGCAGTACTTC
TRBV9	-	medium-sized	TRBJ2-2	CASSVDKGSGELFF	TGTGCCAGCAGCGTAGACAAGGGATCCGGGGAGCTGTTTTTT
TRBV12-5	TRBD2	many	TRBJ2-3	CASGLPRGLAGIDTQYF	TGTGCTAGTGGTTTGCCCCGGGGACTAGCGGGAATCGATACGCAGTATTTT
TRBV30	-	medium-sized	TRBJ1-4	CAWSVDANEKLFF	TGTGCCTGGAGTGTAGACGCTAATGAAAAACTGTTTTTT
TRBV12-3/TRBV12-4	-	medium-sized	TRBJ2-3	CASSFGLNTDTQYF	TGTGCCAGCAGTTTCGGGCTGAACACAGATACGCAGTATTTT
TRBV20-1	TRBD1	medium-sized	TRBJ1-1	CSALRTGRGTEAFF	TGCAGTGCTCTGCGGACAGGGAGAGGCACTGAAGCTTTCTTT
TRBV6-5	TRBD1	medium-sized	TRBJ1-1	CASNWDRGRTEAFF	TGTGCCAGCAATTGGGACAGGGGTCGTACTGAAGCTTTCTTT
TRBV30	-	-	TRBJ2-7	CAWSGGWDTSYEQYF	TGTGCCTGGAGTGGGGGATGGGACACCTCCTACGAGCAGTACTTC
TRBV20-1	-	many	TRBJ1-2	CSAPRGASGYTF	TGCAGTGCCCCTCGGGGGGCAAGTGGCTACACCTTC
TRBV20-1	-	medium-sized	TRBJ2-1	CSASQSALNEQFF	TGCAGTGCCTCACAATCGGCTTTGAATGAGCAGTTCTTC
TRBV7-2	TRBD2	large	TRBJ2-1	CASSITGTSGNEQFF	TGTGCCAGCAGCATAACGGGGACTAGCGGGAATGAGCAGTTCTTC
TRBV6-6	-	-	TRBJ2-3	CASNVGRGRTDTQYF	TGTGCCAGCAACGTGGGACGGGGGCGAACAGATACGCAGTATTTT
TRBV29-1	TRBD1	medium-sized	TRBJ2-7	CSVLVRTGGSYEQYF	TGCAGCGTCTTAGTCCGGACAGGCGGCTCCTACGAGCAGTACTTC